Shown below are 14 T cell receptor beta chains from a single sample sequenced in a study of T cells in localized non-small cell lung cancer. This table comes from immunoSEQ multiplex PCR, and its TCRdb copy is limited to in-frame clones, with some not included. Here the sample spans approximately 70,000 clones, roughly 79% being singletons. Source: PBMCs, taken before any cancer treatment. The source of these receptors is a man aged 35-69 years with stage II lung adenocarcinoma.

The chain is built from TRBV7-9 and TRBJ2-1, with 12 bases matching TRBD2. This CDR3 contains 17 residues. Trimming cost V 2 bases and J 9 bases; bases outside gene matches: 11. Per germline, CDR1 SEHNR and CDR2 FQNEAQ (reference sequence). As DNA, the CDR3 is TGTGCCAGCAGCTTAAATTCGTGGACTAGCGGGAATGGTGAGCAGTTCTTC. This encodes CASSLNSWTSGNGEQFF.

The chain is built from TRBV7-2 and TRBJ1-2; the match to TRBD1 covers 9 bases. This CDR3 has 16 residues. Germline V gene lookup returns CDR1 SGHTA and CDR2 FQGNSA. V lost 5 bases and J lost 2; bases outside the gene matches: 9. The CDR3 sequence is CASSLNGQGRNYGYTF. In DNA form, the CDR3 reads TGTGCCAGCAGCCTTAACGGACAGGGGAGGAACTATGGCTACACCTTC.

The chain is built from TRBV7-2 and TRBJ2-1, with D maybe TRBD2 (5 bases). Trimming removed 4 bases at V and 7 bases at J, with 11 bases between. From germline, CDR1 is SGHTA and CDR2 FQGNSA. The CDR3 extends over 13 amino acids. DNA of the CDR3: TGTGCCAGCAGCTCCTATACTAGAAATGAGCAGTTCTTC. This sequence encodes CASSSYTRNEQFF.

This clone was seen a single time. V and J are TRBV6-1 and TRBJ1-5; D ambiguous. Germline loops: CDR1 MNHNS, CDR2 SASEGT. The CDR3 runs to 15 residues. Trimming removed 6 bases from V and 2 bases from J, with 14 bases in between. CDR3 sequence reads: CASSLTTTGNQPQHF. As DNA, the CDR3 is TGTGCCAGCAGCCTCACCACGACGGGCAATCAGCCCCAGCATTTT.

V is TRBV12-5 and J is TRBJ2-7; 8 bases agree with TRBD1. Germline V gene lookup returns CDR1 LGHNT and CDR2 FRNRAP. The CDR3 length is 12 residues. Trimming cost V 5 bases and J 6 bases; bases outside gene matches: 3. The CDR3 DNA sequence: TGTGCTAGTGGTCGGACAGGGTTCGAGCAGTACTTC. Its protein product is CASGRTGFEQYF.

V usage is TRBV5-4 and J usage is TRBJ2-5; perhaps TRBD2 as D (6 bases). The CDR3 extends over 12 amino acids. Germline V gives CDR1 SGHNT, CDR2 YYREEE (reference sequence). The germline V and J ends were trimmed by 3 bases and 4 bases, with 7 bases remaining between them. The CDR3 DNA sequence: TGTGCCAGCAGCTGGGACTCAGAGACCCAGTACTTC. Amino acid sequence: CASSWDSETQYF.

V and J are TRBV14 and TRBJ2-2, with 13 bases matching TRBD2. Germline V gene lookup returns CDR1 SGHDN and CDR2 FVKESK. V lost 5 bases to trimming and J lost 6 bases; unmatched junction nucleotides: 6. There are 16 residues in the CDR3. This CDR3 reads CASSLGLAGAAGELFF. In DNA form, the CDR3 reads TGTGCCAGCAGCTTAGGACTAGCGGGAGCCGCCGGGGAGCTGTTTTTT.

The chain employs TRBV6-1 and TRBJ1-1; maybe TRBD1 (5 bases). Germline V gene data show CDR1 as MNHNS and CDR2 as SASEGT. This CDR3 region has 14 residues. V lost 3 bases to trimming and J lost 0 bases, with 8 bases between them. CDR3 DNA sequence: TGTGCCAGCAGTGAGGGACCGATGAACACTGAAGCTTTCTTT. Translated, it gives CASSEGPMNTEAFF.

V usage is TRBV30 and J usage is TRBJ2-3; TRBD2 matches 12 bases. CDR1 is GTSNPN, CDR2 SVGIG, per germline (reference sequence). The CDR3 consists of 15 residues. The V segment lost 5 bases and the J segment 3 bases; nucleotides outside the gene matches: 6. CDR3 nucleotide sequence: TGTGCCTGGGACCGGACTAGCGGGAAAACAGATACGCAGTATTTT. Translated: CAWDRTSGKTDTQYF.

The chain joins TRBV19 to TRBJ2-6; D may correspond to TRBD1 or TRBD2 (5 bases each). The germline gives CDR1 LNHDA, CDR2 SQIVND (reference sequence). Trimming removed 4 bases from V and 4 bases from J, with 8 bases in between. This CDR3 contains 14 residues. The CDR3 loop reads CASSTGRGANVLTF. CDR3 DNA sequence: TGTGCCAGTAGTACGGGACGAGGGGCCAACGTCCTGACTTTC.

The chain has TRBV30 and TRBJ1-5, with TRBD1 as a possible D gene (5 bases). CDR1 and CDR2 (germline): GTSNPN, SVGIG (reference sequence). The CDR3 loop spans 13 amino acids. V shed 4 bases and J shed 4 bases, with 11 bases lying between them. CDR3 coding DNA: TGTGCCTGGAATGGGGGTAATAATCAGCCCCAGCATTTT. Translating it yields CAWNGGNNQPQHF.

This CDR3 is CASKTDSSYNEQFF. CDR3 bases: TGTGCCAGCAAGACGGATAGCTCCTACAATGAGCAGTTCTTC. V and J are TRBV6-5 and TRBJ2-1, with D hard to call. Trimming took 7 bases from V and 0 from J, leaving 10 bases between them. Germline loops: CDR1 MNHEY, CDR2 SVGAGI. The CDR3 is 14 amino acids.

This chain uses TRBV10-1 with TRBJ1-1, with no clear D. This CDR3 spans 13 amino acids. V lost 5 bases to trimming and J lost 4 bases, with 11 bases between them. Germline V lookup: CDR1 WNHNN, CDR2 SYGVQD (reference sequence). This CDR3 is CASSPLSGTEAFF. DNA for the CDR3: TGCGCCAGCAGTCCCCTCTCGGGCACTGAAGCTTTCTTT.

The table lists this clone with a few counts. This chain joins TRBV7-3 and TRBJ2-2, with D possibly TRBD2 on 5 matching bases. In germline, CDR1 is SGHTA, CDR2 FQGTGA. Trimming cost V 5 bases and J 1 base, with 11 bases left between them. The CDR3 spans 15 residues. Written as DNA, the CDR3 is TGTGCCAGCAGCCCTCCGGGGAAGAACACCGGGGAGCTGTTTTTT. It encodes CASSPPGKNTGELFF. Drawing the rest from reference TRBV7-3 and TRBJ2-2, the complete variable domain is GAGVSQTPSNKVTEKGKYVELRCDPISGHTALYWYRQSLGQGPEFLIYFQGTGAADDSGLPNDRFFAVRPEGSVSTLKIQRTERGDSAVYLCASSPPGKNTGELFFGEGSRLTVL.